A single sample is the source of the 23 T cell receptor beta chains below, sequenced in a study of blood T cell repertoires in COVID-19. Assay used: immunoSEQ multiplex PCR; TCRdb lists only in-frame clones, some missing. The table includes approximately 150,000 clones, 75% to 85% detected once. The specimen was PBMCs or T cells enriched from blood (not recorded which). The source is a man aged 40-55 years who had recovered from COVID-19.

This chain joins TRBV19 and TRBJ2-2; 14 bases agree with TRBD2. Germline assignment: CDR1 LNHDA and CDR2 SQIVND (reference sequence). The CDR3 is 15 residues long. With V trimmed by 6 bases and J by 6 bases, 3 bases remained unmatched. The CDR3, as DNA: TGTGCCAGTAGGACTAGCGGGGGGGCGGCCGGGGAGCTGTTTTTT. Translating it yields CASRTSGGAAGELFF.

The chain couples TRBV15 to TRBJ2-5; 7 bases align to TRBD2. CDR1 and CDR2 (germline): LNHNV, YYDKDF (reference sequence). V was pared by 3 bases and J by 7 bases, with 17 bases of the junction left unmatched. The CDR3 is 17 residues long. CDR3 DNA: TGTGCCACCAGCAGCACGGGGCTAGCGGATCCGCCGGGGACCCAGTACTTC. Translating it yields CATSSTGLADPPGTQYF.

V usage is TRBV9 and J usage is TRBJ1-6; a weak D match, TRBD1 (6 bases). V was pared by 0 bases and J by 8 bases, with 12 bases between. This CDR3 region has 15 residues. The V gene's germline CDR1 is SGDLS and CDR2 YYNGEE. The CDR3 coding sequence is TGTGCCAGCAGCGTAGATCAACACAGGGATTCACCCCTCCACTTT. Protein product: CASSVDQHRDSPLHF.

This chain connects TRBV5-1 to TRBJ2-1, with 9 bases lining up with TRBD2. V shed 0 bases and J 7 bases; nucleotides not matched to a gene: 14. The germline V gene has CDR1 SGHRS and CDR2 YFSETQ. The CDR3 covers 18 residues. CDR3 DNA sequence: TGCGCCAGCAGCTTGGCGTTGGTAGCGGGGGCTGGTGAAAATGAGCAGTTCTTC. It translates to CASSLALVAGAGENEQFF.

The rearrangement joins TRBV11-2 to TRBJ1-5, with 12 bases aligning to TRBD1. Germline V gene data show CDR1 as SGHAT and CDR2 as FQNNGV. Trimming cost V 3 bases and J 0 bases; bases outside gene matches: 6. The CDR3 totals 18 residues. DNA of the CDR3: TGTGCCAGCAGCTTCGGGACAGGGGGCATAGATAGCAATCAGCCCCAGCATTTT. The encoded protein is CASSFGTGGIDSNQPQHF.

V gene TRBV11-2 combines with J gene TRBJ2-2; 9 nucleotides align to TRBD1. CDR1 and CDR2 (germline): SGHAT, FQNNGV. The V segment lost 7 bases and the J segment 0 bases; nucleotides outside the gene matches: 6. The CDR3 has 16 amino acids. DNA of the CDR3: TGTGCCAGCACCCTCGGGACAGGGACGAACACCGGGGAGCTGTTTTTT. Encoded protein: CASTLGTGTNTGELFF.

The rearrangement links TRBV6-1 to TRBJ2-4; D is possibly TRBD2 (6 bases). The ends were cut back, 0 bases at V and 5 bases at J, with 8 bases in the middle. The CDR3 has 14 residues. Per germline, CDR1 MNHNS and CDR2 SASEGT. The CDR3 DNA follows: TGTGCCAGCAGTGAAGCGGGAGGCCAAAACATTCAGTACTTC. It is translated as CASSEAGGQNIQYF.

The chain employs TRBV7-3 and TRBJ2-7, with TRBD2 matching over 11 bases. This CDR3 has 13 amino acids. Germline V gene data show CDR1 as SGHTA and CDR2 as FQGTGA. V lost 5 bases to trimming and J lost 7 bases; unmatched junction nucleotides: 4. CDR3: CASSPSGGLEQYF. CDR3 coding DNA: TGTGCCAGCAGCCCTAGCGGGGGGTTAGAGCAGTACTTC.

CDR3 in DNA: TGTGCCAGTAGTCTGCCGGGGAAAGAAAAACTGTTTTTT. Translating it yields CASSLPGKEKLFF. This chain uses TRBV19 with TRBJ1-4; no clear D. CDR1 and CDR2 (germline): LNHDA, SQIVND (reference sequence). CDR3 length: 13 residues. V was shortened by 5 bases and J by 8 bases, with 12 bases between the two germline ends.

This rearrangement joins TRBV2 to TRBJ2-2; D possibly corresponds to TRBD2 (5 bases). V gave up 6 bases and J gave up 4 bases, with 15 bases separating them. The CDR3 extends over 15 amino acids. Germline V gene sequence: CDR1 SNHLY, CDR2 FYNNEI. CDR3: CASRERAAGTGELFF. The CDR3 bases are TGTGCCAGCAGGGAAAGAGCGGCGGGCACCGGGGAGCTGTTTTTT.

The DNA of the CDR3 is TGTGCCAGCAGTGAAGGAGGTTCAGGGTGGCACTACACCTTC. Protein sequence: CASSEGGSGWHYTF. This chain joins TRBV2 and TRBJ1-2; tentatively, D is TRBD1 (5 bases). The CDR3 covers 14 residues. Germline assignment: CDR1 SNHLY and CDR2 FYNNEI. Trimming removed 1 base at V and 10 bases at J, with 16 bases between.

The count of this clone is one. CDR3 amino acids: CATSRVDRPSGGNEQFF. DNA of the CDR3: TGTGCCACCAGCAGAGTAGATAGACCTAGCGGGGGGAATGAGCAGTTCTTC. The chain combines TRBV15 with TRBJ2-1; 11 bases line up with TRBD2. CDR3 size: 17 residues. J was trimmed by 7 bases and V by 1 base; bases with no gene match: 9. Germline CDR1 and CDR2: LNHNV and YYDKDF (reference sequence).

This chain connects TRBV2 to TRBJ2-6, with D hard to call. From germline, CDR1 is SNHLY and CDR2 FYNNEI. V lost 7 bases to trimming and J lost 3 bases, with 4 bases between them. There are 12 residues in the CDR3. The CDR3 DNA sequence: TGTGCCAGCACCGGTGGGGCCAACGTCCTGACTTTC. It codes for CASTGGANVLTF. Using reference TRBV2 and TRBJ2-6 for the parts outside the CDR3, the full variable domain is EPEVTQTPSHQVTQMGQEVILRCVPISNHLYFYWYRQILGQKVEFLVSFYNNEISEKSEIFDDQFSVERPDGSNFTLKIRSTKLEDSAMYFCASTGGANVLTFGAGSRLTVL.

The rearrangement links TRBV7-3 to TRBJ2-6; D might be TRBD2 (7 bases). Germline CDR1 SGHTA, CDR2 FQGTGA. Trimming took off 5 bases at V and 0 bases at J, with 17 bases between the two ends. The CDR3 covers 18 residues. CDR3 sequence: CASSLGGQGSSGANVLTF. The DNA for the CDR3 is TGTGCCAGCAGCCTCGGGGGGCAGGGGAGCTCTGGGGCCAACGTCCTGACTTTC.

The chain is built from TRBV5-6 and TRBJ1-1, with 9 bases aligning to TRBD1. The CDR3 has 17 residues. CDR1 is SGHDT and CDR2 is YYEEEE in the germline V gene. V lost 4 bases, J lost 5 bases, and 15 bases stayed unmatched. As DNA, the CDR3 is TGTGCCAGCAGCAAGGTCCCGGGACAGGGCGGAGGGACTGAAGCTTTCTTT. Translation gives CASSKVPGQGGGTEAFF.

The chain links TRBV6-5 to TRBJ1-2; a possible D gene is TRBD1 (5 bases). This CDR3 is built from 12 residues. CDR1 is MNHEY, CDR2 SVGAGI, per germline. Trimming removed 7 bases at V and 10 bases at J, with 16 bases between. The CDR3 bases are TGTGCCAGCACCGCAGGGTTTTTAGACTACACCTTC. Protein: CASTAGFLDYTF.

V is TRBV13 and J is TRBJ1-1; 8 nucleotides line up with TRBD1. CDR1 and CDR2 (germline): PRHDT, FYEKMQ (reference sequence). This CDR3 contains 18 residues. Losses at the gene ends were 4 bases for V and 1 base for J; bases not matched to a gene: 14. The CDR3 spells CASSSPDRERAPNTEAFF. As DNA, the CDR3 is TGTGCCAGCAGCTCGCCGGACAGGGAAAGGGCTCCGAACACTGAAGCTTTCTTT.

Here the CDR3 reads CASSTWLTFYGYTF. CDR3 in DNA: TGTGCCAGTAGTACATGGCTCACGTTCTATGGCTACACCTTC. The J gene is TRBJ1-2, the V gene TRBV19; D not resolved. V was trimmed by 4 bases and J by 4 bases, leaving 13 bases between them. Germline loops: CDR1 LNHDA, CDR2 SQIVND (reference sequence). This CDR3 contains 14 residues.

In its sample, this clone was seen once. V usage is TRBV10-3 and J usage is TRBJ1-4; possible D gene TRBD1, 5 bases. CDR1 and CDR2 from the germline V gene are ENHRY and SYGVKD. This CDR3 region has 16 residues. Trimming took off 3 bases at V and 2 bases at J, with 13 bases between the two ends. CDR3 in DNA: TGTGCCATCAGTGAAGTGCAGGGAGGGACTAATGAAAAACTGTTTTTT. Translating it yields CAISEVQGGTNEKLFF.

This clone was seen a handful of times. The chain employs TRBV19 and TRBJ2-4, with 11 bases aligning to TRBD1. The germline V gene has CDR1 LNHDA and CDR2 SQIVND (reference sequence). This CDR3 is 14 amino acids long. With 6 bases clipped from V and 8 bases from J, the junction kept 6 bases outside the gene matches. The CDR3 spells CASRTGQGADIQYF. The CDR3 DNA reads as TGTGCCAGTAGGACCGGACAGGGGGCAGACATTCAGTACTTC. Complete variable domain (other parts from reference TRBV19 and TRBJ2-4): DGGITQSPKYLFRKEGQNVTLSCEQNLNHDAMYWYRQDPGQGLRLIYYSQIVNDFQKGDIAEGYSVSREKKESFPLTVTSAQKNPTAFYLCASRTGQGADIQYFGAGTRLSVL.

The chain employs TRBV7-9 and TRBJ1-4; tentative D call: TRBD1 (6 bases). The germline CDR1 and CDR2 sequences are SEHNR and FQNEAQ (reference sequence). Trimming left V 1 base short and J 4 bases short, with 10 bases between. This CDR3 comprises 15 residues. CDR3 nucleotides: TGTGCCAGCAGCTTAGAGGCAGGGGTTAATGAAAAACTGTTTTTT. Translated, it gives CASSLEAGVNEKLFF.

This chain joins TRBV5-6 and TRBJ2-3, with 8 positions matching TRBD1. The CDR3 totals 17 residues. Per germline, CDR1 SGHDT and CDR2 YYEEEE. The junction had 8 bases not matched to a gene; V was cut back by 0 bases and J by 2 bases. Here the CDR3 DNA reads TGTGCCAGCAGCTTGGAACTCACAGGGGGGCCCACAGATACGCAGTATTTT. Translation gives CASSLELTGGPTDTQYF.

The chain couples TRBV18 to TRBJ1-1; perhaps TRBD1 as D (5 bases). The CDR3 has 14 amino acids. Germline-derived CDR1 and CDR2 are KGHSH and LQKENI. V dropped 3 bases and J dropped 4 bases, with 12 bases sitting between them. This CDR3 is CASSPTGGGTEAFF. As DNA, the CDR3 is TGTGCCAGCTCACCTACCGGGGGGGGCACTGAAGCTTTCTTT. The whole variable domain, remainder taken from reference TRBV18 and TRBJ1-1, is NAGVMQNPRHLVRRRGQEARLRCSPMKGHSHVYWYRQLPEEGLKFMVYLQKENIIDESGMPKERFSAEFPKEGPSILRIQQVVRGDSAAYFCASSPTGGGTEAFFGQGTRLTVV.